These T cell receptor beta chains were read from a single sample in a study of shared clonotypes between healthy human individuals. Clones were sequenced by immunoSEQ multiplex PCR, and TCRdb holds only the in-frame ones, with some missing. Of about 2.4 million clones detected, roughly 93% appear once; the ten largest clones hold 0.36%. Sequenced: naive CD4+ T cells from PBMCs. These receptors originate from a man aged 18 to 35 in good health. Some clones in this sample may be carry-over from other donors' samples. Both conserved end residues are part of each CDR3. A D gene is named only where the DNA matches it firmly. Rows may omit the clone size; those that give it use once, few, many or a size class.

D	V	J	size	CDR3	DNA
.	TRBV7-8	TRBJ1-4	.	CATYWGEKLFF	TGTGCCACCTACTGGGGCGAAAAACTGTTTTTT
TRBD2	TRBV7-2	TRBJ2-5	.	CASSETTGGSETQYF	TGTGCCAGCAGCGAAACCACGGGGGGATCAGAGACCCAGTACTTC
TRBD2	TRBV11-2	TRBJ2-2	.	CASTHAGGGSGELFF	TGTGCCAGCACCCACGCGGGGGGGGGCTCCGGGGAGCTGTTTTTT
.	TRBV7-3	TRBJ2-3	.	CASSPGVNTDTQYF	TGTGCCAGCAGCCCCGGAGTCAACACAGATACGCAGTATTTT
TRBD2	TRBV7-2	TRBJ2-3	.	CASSPRLGGNTDTQYF	TGTGCCAGCAGCCCGCGACTCGGGGGGAACACAGATACGCAGTATTTT
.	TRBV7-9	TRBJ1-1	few	CASSLEREEAFF	TGTGCCAGCAGCTTAGAAAGGGAAGAAGCTTTCTTT
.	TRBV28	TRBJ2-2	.	CASSFGASGELFF	TGTGCCAGCAGTTTCGGAGCCTCCGGGGAGCTGTTTTTT
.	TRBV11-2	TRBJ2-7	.	CASGTLGQPYEQYF	TGTGCCAGCGGTACCTTGGGGCAGCCCTACGAGCAGTACTTC
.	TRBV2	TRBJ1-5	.	CASPGRRVPYSNQPQHF	TGTGCCAGTCCGGGACGTCGGGTACCTTATAGCAATCAGCCCCAGCATTTT
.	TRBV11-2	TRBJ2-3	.	CASSPRLSSDTQYF	TGTGCCAGCAGCCCGCGACTATCTTCAGATACGCAGTATTTT
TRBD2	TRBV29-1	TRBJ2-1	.	CSARLAGGNEQFF	TGCAGCGCCAGACTAGCGGGAGGCAATGAGCAGTTCTTC
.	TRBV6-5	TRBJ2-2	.	CASSFRSGELFF	TGTGCCAGCAGTTTCAGATCCGGGGAGCTGTTTTTT
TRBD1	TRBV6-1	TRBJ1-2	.	CASTDTGGGGYTF	TGTGCCAGCACCGATACAGGGGGAGGTGGCTACACCTTC
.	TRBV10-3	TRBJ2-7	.	CAVGSTVPYEQYF	TGTGCCGTCGGATCGACAGTGCCCTACGAGCAGTACTTC
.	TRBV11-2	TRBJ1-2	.	CASSSRGWDYGYTF	TGTGCCAGCAGTTCCAGGGGATGGGACTATGGCTACACCTTC
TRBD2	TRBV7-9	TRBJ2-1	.	CAGGDSYNEQFF	TGTGCCGGGGGGGATTCCTACAATGAGCAGTTCTTC
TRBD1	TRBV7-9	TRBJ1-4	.	CASSRTPGQGSPPNEKLFF	TGTGCCAGCAGCCGAACTCCGGGACAGGGGAGTCCCCCTAATGAAAAACTGTTTTTT
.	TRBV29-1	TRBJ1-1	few	CSVEVGANTEAFF	TGCAGCGTTGAAGTAGGAGCGAACACTGAAGCTTTCTTT
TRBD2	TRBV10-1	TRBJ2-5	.	CASSESPGGARYF	TGCGCCAGCAGTGAGTCGCCGGGGGGGGCCCGGTACTTC
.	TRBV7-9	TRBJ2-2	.	CASSSPGQANTGELFF	TGTGCCAGCAGCTCTCCAGGTCAGGCGAACACCGGGGAGCTGTTTTTT
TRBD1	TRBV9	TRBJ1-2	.	CASSVEGTGIYGYTF	TGTGCCAGCAGCGTTGAGGGGACAGGGATCTATGGCTACACCTTC
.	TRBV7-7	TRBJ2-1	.	CASSLGGFDLGEQFF	TGTGCCAGCAGCTTAGGCGGCTTTGATCTGGGTGAGCAGTTCTTC
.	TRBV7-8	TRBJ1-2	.	CASSLGGPYGYTF	TGTGCCAGCAGCTTAGGTGGACCCTATGGCTACACCTTC
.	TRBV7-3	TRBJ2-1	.	CASSPGLTDEQFF	TGTGCCAGCAGCCCCGGACTTACGGATGAGCAGTTCTTC
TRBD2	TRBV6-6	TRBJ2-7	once	CASRSSGLGSYEQYF	TGTGCCAGCAGGTCTAGCGGCCTTGGCTCCTACGAGCAGTACTTC
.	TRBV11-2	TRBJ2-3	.	CASSLEPPPSTDTQYF	TGTGCCAGCAGCTTAGAGCCCCCACCTAGCACAGATACGCAGTATTTT
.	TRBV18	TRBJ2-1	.	CASSQRGPPAVGQFF	TGTGCCAGCTCGCAACGAGGTCCGCCGGCCGTAGGGCAGTTCTTC
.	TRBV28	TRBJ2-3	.	CASSRFAAGAGIDTQYF	TGTGCCAGCAGTCGCTTTGCCGCAGGGGCAGGGATAGATACGCAGTATTTT
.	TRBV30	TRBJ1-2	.	CAWSRAGNYGYTF	TGTGCCTGGAGTCGGGCCGGGAACTATGGCTACACCTTC
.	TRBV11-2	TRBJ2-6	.	CASSDGMGSGANVLTF	TGTGCCAGCAGCGACGGGATGGGCTCCGGGGCCAACGTCCTGACTTTC
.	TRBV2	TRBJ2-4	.	CATRRDPRGGIQYF	TGTGCCACCCGTAGAGACCCCCGCGGTGGCATTCAGTACTTC
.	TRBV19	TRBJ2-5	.	CASSIRPSEVPTETQYF	TGTGCCAGTAGTATTCGGCCTTCGGAGGTACCTACCGAGACCCAGTACTTC
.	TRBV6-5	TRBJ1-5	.	CASSYSGEKPQHF	TGTGCCAGCAGTTACTCGGGGGAGAAGCCCCAGCATTTT
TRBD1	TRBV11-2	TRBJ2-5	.	CASSAGQGVQETQYF	TGTGCCAGCAGCGCCGGGCAGGGGGTCCAAGAGACCCAGTACTTC
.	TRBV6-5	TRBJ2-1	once	CASSYSGADPHPFF	TGTGCCAGCAGTTACTCAGGGGCGGACCCCCATCCGTTCTTC